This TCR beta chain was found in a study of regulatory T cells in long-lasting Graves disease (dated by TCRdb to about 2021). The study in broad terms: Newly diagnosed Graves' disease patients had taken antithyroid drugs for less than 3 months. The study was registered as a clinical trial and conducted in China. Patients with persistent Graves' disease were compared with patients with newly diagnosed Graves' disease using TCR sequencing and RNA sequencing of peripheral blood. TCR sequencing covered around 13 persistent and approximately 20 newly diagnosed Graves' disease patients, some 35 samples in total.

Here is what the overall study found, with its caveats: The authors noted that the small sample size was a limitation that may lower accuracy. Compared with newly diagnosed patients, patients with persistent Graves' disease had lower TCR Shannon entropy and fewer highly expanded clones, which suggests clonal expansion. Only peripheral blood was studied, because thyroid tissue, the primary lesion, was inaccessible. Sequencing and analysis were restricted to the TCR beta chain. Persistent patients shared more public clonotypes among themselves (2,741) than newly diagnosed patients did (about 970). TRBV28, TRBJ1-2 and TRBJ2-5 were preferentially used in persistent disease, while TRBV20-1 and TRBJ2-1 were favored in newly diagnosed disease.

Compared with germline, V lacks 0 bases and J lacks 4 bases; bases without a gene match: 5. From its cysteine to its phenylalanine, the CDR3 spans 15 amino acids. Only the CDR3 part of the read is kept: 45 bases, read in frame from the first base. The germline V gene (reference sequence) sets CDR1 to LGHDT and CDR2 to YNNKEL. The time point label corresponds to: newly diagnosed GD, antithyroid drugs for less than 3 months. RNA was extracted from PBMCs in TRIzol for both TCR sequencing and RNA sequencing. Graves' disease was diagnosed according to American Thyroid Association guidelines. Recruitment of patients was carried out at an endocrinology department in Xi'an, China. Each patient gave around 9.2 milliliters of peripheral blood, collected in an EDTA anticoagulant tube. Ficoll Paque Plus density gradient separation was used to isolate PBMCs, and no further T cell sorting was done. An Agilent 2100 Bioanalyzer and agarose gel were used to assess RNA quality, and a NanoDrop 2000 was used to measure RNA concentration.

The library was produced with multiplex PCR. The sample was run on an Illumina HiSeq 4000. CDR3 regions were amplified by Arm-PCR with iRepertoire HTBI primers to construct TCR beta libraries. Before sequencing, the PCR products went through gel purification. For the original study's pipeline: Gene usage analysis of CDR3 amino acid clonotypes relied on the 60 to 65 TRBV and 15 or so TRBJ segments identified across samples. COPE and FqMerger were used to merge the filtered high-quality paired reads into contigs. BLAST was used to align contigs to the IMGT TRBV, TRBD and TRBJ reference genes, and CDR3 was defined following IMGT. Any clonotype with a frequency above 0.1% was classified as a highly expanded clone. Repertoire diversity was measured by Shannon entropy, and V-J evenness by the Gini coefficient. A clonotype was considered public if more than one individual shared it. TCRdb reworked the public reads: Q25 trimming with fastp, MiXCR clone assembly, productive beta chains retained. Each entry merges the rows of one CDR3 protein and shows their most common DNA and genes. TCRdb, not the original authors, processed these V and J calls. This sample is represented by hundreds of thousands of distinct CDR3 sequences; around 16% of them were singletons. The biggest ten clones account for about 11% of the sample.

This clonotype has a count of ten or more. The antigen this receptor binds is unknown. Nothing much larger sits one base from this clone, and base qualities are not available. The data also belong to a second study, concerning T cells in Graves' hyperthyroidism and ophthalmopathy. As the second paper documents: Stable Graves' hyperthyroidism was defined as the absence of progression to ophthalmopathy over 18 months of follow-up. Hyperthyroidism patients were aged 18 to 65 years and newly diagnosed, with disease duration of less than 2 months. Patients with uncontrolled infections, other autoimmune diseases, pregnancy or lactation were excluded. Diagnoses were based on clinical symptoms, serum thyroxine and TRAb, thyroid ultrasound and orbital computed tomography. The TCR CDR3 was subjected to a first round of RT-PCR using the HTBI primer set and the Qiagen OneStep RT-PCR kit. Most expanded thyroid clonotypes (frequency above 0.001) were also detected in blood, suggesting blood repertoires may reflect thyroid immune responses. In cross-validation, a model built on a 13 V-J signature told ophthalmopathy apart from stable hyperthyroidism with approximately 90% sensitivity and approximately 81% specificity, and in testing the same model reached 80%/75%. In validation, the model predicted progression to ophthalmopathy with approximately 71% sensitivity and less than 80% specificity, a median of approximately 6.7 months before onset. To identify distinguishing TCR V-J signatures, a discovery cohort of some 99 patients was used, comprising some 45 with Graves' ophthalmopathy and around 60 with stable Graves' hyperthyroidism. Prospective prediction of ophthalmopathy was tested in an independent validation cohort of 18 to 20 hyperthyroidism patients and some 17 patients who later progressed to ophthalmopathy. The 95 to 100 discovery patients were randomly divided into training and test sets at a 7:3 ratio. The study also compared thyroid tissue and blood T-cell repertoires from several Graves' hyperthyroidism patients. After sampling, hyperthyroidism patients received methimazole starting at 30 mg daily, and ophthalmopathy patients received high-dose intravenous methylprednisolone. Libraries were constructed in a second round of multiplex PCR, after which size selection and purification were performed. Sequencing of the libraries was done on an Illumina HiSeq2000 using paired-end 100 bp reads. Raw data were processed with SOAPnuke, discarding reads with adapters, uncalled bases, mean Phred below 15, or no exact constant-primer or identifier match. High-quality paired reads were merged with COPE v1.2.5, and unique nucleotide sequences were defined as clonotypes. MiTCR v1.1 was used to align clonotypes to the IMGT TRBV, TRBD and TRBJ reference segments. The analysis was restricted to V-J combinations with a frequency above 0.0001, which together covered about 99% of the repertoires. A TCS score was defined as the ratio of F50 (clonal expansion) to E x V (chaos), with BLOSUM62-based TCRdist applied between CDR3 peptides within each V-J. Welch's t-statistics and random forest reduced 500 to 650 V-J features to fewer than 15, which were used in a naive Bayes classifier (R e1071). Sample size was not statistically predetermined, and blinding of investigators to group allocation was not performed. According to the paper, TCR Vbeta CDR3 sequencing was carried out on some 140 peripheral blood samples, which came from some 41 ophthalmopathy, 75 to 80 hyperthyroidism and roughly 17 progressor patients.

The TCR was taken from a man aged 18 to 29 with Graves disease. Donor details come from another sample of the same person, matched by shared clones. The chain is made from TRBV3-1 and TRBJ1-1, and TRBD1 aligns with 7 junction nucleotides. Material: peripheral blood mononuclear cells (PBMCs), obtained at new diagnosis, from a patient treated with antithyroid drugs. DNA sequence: TGTGCCAGCAGCCAAGATCCAGGGGGGGCCACTGAAGCTTTCTTT. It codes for CASSQDPGGATEAFF.